The entry below describes one T cell receptor (beta chain). This sample was taken from a study of CD8 T cells in Susac syndrome. The wider study: Patients with Susac syndrome, at blood draw, were therapy-naive, on corticosteroids, or on intravenous immunoglobulin alone.

The RNA, 0.5 to 1 ug, was put through reverse transcription using random hexamers. Via MiXCR, TCRdb re-called the immunoSEQ multiplex PCR reads, giving one row per CDR3 protein. The table includes about 80,000 distinct CDR3 sequences, around 94% detected once. CDR1 and CDR2 (germline): MDHEN, SYDVKM. The CDR3 spans 14 residues. V lost 7 bases to trimming and J lost 2 bases, with 12 bases between them. The sample consisted of CD8+ T cells from PBMCs. The TCR comes from a human donor with Susac syndrome. The rearrangement joins TRBV28 to TRBJ1-3; D gene unclear. CDR3 nucleotides: TGTGCCAGCAATCAGGAAGAGGCTGGAAACACCATATATTTT. This encodes CASNQEEAGNTIYF.